Presented here are 11 T cell receptor beta chains from one specimen sequenced in a study of blood T cell repertoires in COVID-19. Produced via immunoSEQ multiplex PCR; TCRdb's table is partial and in-frame only. The table shows more than 200,000 clones, with around 87% occurring only once. Sequencing was carried out using peripheral blood. These receptors were taken from a woman in her sixties or seventies with COVID-19, enrolled during active disease.

This chain's CDR3 is CSAGHQNTEAFF. The DNA for the CDR3 is TGCAGCGCGGGACACCAGAACACTGAAGCTTTCTTT. The chain has TRBV29-1 and TRBJ1-1; TRBD1 is a possible D gene (6 bases). Trimming pared 7 bases from V and 1 base from J, leaving 10 bases between. The CDR3 has 12 amino acids. CDR1 is SQVTM, CDR2 ANQGSEA, per germline.

The chain joins TRBV29-1 to TRBJ2-2; 9 nucleotides match TRBD2. The CDR3 covers 14 residues. Germline lookup yields CDR1 SQVTM and CDR2 ANQGSEA. V was clipped by 7 bases and J by 6 bases; unmatched bases: 9. The CDR3 DNA follows: TGCAGCGCTAATAGCGGGAGTAGGGCCGGGGAGCTGTTTTTT. This gives the protein CSANSGSRAGELFF.

The table lists this clone with a few counts. J is TRBJ1-3 and V is TRBV9, with D hard to call. CDR1 and CDR2 (germline): SGDLS, YYNGEE. CDR3 length: 15 amino acids. V shed 0 bases and J shed 0 bases, with 7 bases lying between them. The CDR3: CASSVAHNSGNTIYF. CDR3 bases: TGTGCCAGCAGCGTAGCCCACAACTCTGGAAACACCATATATTTT.

V gene TRBV29-1 combines with J gene TRBJ2-7; TRBD1 agrees at 11 bases. The length of the CDR3 is 14 residues. The germline CDR1 and CDR2 sequences are SQVTM and ANQGSEA. The junction had 9 bases not matched to a gene; V was cut back by 6 bases and J by 5 bases. For the CDR3, the DNA is TGCAGCGTGGCCGGGACAGGGGGTTCCCACGAGCAGTACTTC. Residues: CSVAGTGGSHEQYF.

This clone was observed a handful of times. The chain is built from TRBV6-2 or TRBV6-3 and TRBJ1-3; D is ambiguous. CDR3 size: 13 residues. The germline V gene has CDR1 MNHEY and CDR2 SVGEGT. V shed 6 bases and J shed 4 bases, with 10 bases lying between them. As DNA, the CDR3 is TGTGCCAGCAGCCTCCCTCAGGGAAACACCATATATTTT. This translates into CASSLPQGNTIYF.

V and J are TRBV28 and TRBJ2-3; TRBD1 might be the D (5 bases). CDR3 size: 16 residues. V was trimmed by 3 bases and J by 2 bases, leaving 15 bases between them. CDR1 is MDHEN, CDR2 SYDVKM, per germline. CDR3 nucleotide sequence: TGTGCCAGCAGTTTTAGTGCTAGGGGTTACACAGATACGCAGTATTTT. This encodes CASSFSARGYTDTQYF.

As for this clone: Other DNA sequences from this sample encode an identical CDR3 as well. The chain links TRBV18 to TRBJ2-5, with 7 bases aligning to TRBD2. V shed 4 bases, J shed 5 bases, and the junction held 1 base outside the gene matches. In germline, CDR1 is KGHSH, CDR2 LQKENI. This CDR3 comprises 12 residues. The CDR3 protein is CASSLAGETQYF. CDR3 DNA: TGTGCCAGCTCACTAGCGGGCGAGACCCAGTACTTC.

V and J are TRBV3-1 (or the pseudogene TRBV3-2) and TRBJ2-4; 7 bases align to TRBD2. Trimming took 1 base from V and 0 from J; bases not matched to a gene: 9. Germline CDR1 is LGHDT and CDR2 is YNNKEL (reference sequence). This CDR3 is built from 18 residues. CDR3 protein: CASSQGLAGAIAKNIQYF. In DNA, the CDR3 is TGTGCCAGCAGCCAAGGGTTGGCGGGAGCGATAGCCAAAAACATTCAGTACTTC.

V usage is TRBV11-3 and J usage is TRBJ1-3, with D unresolved. This CDR3 comprises 16 residues. From germline, CDR1 is SGHNT and CDR2 YENEEA. Trimming removed 0 bases from V and 0 bases from J, with 9 bases in between. Written as DNA, the CDR3 is TGTGCCAGCAGCTTAGACGGCCGGAGCTCTGGAAACACCATATATTTT. This sequence encodes CASSLDGRSSGNTIYF.

V and J are TRBV9 and TRBJ2-5; possible D gene TRBD2, 6 bases. The CDR3 runs to 13 residues. V lost 2 bases to trimming and J lost 5 bases, with 10 bases between them. CDR1 is SGDLS and CDR2 is YYNGEE in the germline V gene. The CDR3 spells CASSVRLGETQYF. The DNA of the CDR3 is TGTGCCAGCAGCGTTAGACTAGGGGAGACCCAGTACTTC.

The chain links TRBV28 to TRBJ2-1; 13 bases map to TRBD2. Unmatched junction bases numbered 3, after V lost 6 bases and J lost 4 bases. Germline V CDR1 and CDR2: MDHEN, SYDVKM. The CDR3 is made up of 15 amino acids. In DNA, the CDR3 is TGTGCCAGCAGGGGACTAGCGGGATCGTACAATGAGCAGTTCTTC. Protein: CASRGLAGSYNEQFF.